This TCR beta chain stems from a study of blood T cell repertoires in COVID-19. Whole-study context: Sample material is recorded as cDNA or gDNA derived from T cells, B-cell-depleted T cells, or PBMCs.

V was pared by 4 bases and J by 8 bases, with 7 bases of the junction left unmatched. Per the germline V gene, CDR1 is SGHTA and CDR2 is FQGNSA. This CDR3 spans 14 amino acids. Residents of under 25 US areas, aged about 18 to 89 years, made up the participants. The study counted Cohort 3 donors as recovered given two negative PCRs, clearance, or symptom resolution. Method: immunoSEQ multiplex PCR; TCRdb's copy keeps in-frame clones and lacks some. The sample carries 140,000 to 150,000 clones, 86% recorded once. The rearrangement uses TRBV7-2 and TRBJ1-3; the match to TRBD1 covers 8 bases. The TCR comes from a man aged 50-60 years who had recovered from COVID-19. The sample was PBMCs or T cells enriched from blood (not recorded which). In DNA, the CDR3 is TGTGCCAGCAGCTCGACTCAGGGGGCGGACACCATATATTTT. Translating it yields CASSSTQGADTIYF.